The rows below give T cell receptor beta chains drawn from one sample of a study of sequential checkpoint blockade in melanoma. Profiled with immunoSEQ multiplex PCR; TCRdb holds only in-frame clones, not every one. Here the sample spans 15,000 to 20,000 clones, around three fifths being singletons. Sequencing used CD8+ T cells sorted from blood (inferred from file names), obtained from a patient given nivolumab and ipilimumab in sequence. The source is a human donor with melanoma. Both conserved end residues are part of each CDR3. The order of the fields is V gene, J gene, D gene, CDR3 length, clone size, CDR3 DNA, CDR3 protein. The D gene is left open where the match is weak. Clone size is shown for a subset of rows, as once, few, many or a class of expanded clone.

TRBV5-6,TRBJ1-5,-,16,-,TGTGCCAGCAGCACGAGGATGCAGGGCTCCAATCAGCCCCAGCATTTT,CASSTRMQGSNQPQHF
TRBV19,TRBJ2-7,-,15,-,TGTGCCAGTAGTCCGGGACTCCAGGGTCCCTACGAGCAGTACTTC,CASSPGLQGPYEQYF
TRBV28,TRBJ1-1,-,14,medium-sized,TGTGCCAGCAGCCCTCAGGCCGAATTCACTGAAGCTTTCTTT,CASSPQAEFTEAFF
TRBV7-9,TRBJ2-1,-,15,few,TGTGCCAGCAGCTTATTCACGGGCTCCTACAATGAGCAGTTCTTC,CASSLFTGSYNEQFF
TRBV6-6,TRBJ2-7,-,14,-,TGTGCCAGCAGTTACTCGGGCGGGTCCTACGAGCAGTACTTC,CASSYSGGSYEQYF
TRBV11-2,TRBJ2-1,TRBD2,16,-,TGTGCCAGCAGCTTCCCTGCGGGAGGGTTTTATGCTGAGCAGTTCTTC,CASSFPAGGFYAEQFF
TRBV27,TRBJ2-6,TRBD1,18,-,TGTGCCAGCAGCTCCCGGGACAGGGGAACGATTGGGGCCAACGTCCTGACTTTC,CASSSRDRGTIGANVLTF
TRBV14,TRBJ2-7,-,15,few,TGTGCCAGCAGTATAGGGCCAGGGACATCCTACGAGCAGTACTTC,CASSIGPGTSYEQYF
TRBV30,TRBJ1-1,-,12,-,TGTGCCTGGAGTGGACAAAACGCTGAAGCTTTCTTT,CAWSGQNAEAFF
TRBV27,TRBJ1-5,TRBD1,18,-,TGTGCCAGCAGTTTATATGACAGGGCCGTCTTTAGCAATCAGCCCCAGCATTTT,CASSLYDRAVFSNQPQHF
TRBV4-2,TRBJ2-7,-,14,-,TGTGCCAGCAGCTTGGCGGGTGAAGACTACGAGCAGTACTTC,CASSLAGEDYEQYF
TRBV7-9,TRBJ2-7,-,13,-,TGTGCCAGCAGCTCCGGGAGCTCCTACGAGCAGTACTTC,CASSSGSSYEQYF
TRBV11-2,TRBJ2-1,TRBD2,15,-,TGTGCCAGCAGCTTCGCTAGCGGGGGGGGCAATGAGCAGTTCTTC,CASSFASGGGNEQFF
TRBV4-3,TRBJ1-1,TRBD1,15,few,TGCGCCAGCAGCCAAGGGGGACAGGGGTTCACTGAAGCTTTCTTT,CASSQGGQGFTEAFF
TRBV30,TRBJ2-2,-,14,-,TGTGCCTGGAGCATTGAGGGGGACACCGGGGAGCTGTTTTTT,CAWSIEGDTGELFF
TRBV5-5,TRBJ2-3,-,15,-,TGTGCCAGCAGCTTGTTGAGGACTAGCACAGATACGCAGTATTTT,CASSLLRTSTDTQYF
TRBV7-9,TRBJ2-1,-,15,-,TGTGCCAGCAGCTACCGGGACTTCTCCTACAATGAGCAGTTCTTC,CASSYRDFSYNEQFF
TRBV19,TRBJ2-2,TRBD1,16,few,TGTGCCAGTACCAACAACCGGGACAGCTACACCGGGGAGCTGTTTTTT,CASTNNRDSYTGELFF
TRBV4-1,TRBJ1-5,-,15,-,TGCGCCAGCAGCCAAGATACCACTTCTAGTCAGCCCCAGCATTTT,CASSQDTTSSQPQHF
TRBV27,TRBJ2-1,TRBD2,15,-,TGTGCCAGCAGTTTAACTAGCGGGAGGTACAATGAGCAGTTCTTC,CASSLTSGRYNEQFF
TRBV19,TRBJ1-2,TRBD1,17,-,TGTGCCAGTAGTATGGATCTTTGGGACAGCGACGGCTATGGCTACACCTTC,CASSMDLWDSDGYGYTF
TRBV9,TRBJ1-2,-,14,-,TGTGCCAGCAGCCCCTGGGATCTGGGAGAGGGCTACACCTTC,CASSPWDLGEGYTF
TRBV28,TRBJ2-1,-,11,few,TGTGCCACCGCTTACGCGGATGAGCAGTTCTTC,CATAYADEQFF
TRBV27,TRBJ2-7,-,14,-,TGTGCCAGCAGTTTATGGACCAATCAGGGTCCTCCGTACTTC,CASSLWTNQGPPYF
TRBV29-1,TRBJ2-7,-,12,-,TGCAGCGTTGTGGACACCCGCTACGAGCAGTACTTC,CSVVDTRYEQYF
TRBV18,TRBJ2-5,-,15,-,TGTGCCAGCTCCCCTGGGCCCGCCTACCAAGAGACCCAGTACTTC,CASSPGPAYQETQYF
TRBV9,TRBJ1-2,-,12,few,TGTGCCAGCAGCGGGAGGACTCCTCTAACCACCTTC,CASSGRTPLTTF
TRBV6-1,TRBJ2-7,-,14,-,TGTGCCAGCTTAAGCTGGCAGGGAACCTACGAGCAGTACTTC,CASLSWQGTYEQYF
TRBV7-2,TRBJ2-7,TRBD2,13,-,TGTGCCAGCAGCTCCGTCGGGGGGTACGAGCAGTACTTC,CASSSVGGYEQYF
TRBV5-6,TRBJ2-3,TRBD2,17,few,TGTGCCAGCAACTTGGGAAACGGGGGGGCCGACACAGATACGCAGTATTTT,CASNLGNGGADTDTQYF
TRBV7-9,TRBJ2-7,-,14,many,TGTGCCAGCAGCTCAGGGATGTGGCCCTACGAGCAGTACTTC,CASSSGMWPYEQYF
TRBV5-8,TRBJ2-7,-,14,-,TGTGCCAGCAGCTTACCAGGGGTGAGCGTCGGGCAGTACTTC,CASSLPGVSVGQYF
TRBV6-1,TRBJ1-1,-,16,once,TGTGCCAGCAGTGAACTTGTGGGGGCGACTAACACTGAAGCTTTCTTT,CASSELVGATNTEAFF
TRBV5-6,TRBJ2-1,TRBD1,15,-,TGTGCCAGCAGTTATGCGGGACAGGGTTACAATGAGCAGTTCTTC,CASSYAGQGYNEQFF
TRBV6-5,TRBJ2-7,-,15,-,TGTGCCAGCAGTTACCCCGGGCCTGAGGGTCGCGAGCAGTACTTC,CASSYPGPEGREQYF
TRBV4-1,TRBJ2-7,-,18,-,TGCGCCAGCAGCCAAGATTGGGAGGAAGCGGGCGGGTTTAGGGAGCAGTACTTC,CASSQDWEEAGGFREQYF
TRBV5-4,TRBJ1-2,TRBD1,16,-,TGTGCCAGCAGTTCAGAGACAGGGGAGTCTCTTTATGGCTACACCTTC,CASSSETGESLYGYTF
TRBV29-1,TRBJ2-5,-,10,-,TGCAGCGCCACTAAAGAGACCCAGTACTTC,CSATKETQYF
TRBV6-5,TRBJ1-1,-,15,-,TGTGCCAGCAGCAGACAGATAGAAGGAGACACTGAAGCTTTCTTT,CASSRQIEGDTEAFF
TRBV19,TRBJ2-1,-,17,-,TGTGCCAGTAGTATGGGGCTTTCCTCCCTCCCCTACAATGAGCAGTTCTTC,CASSMGLSSLPYNEQFF
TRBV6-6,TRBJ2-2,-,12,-,TGTGCCAGCGGATACAGCACCGGGGAGCTGTTTTTT,CASGYSTGELFF
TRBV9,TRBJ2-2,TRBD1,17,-,TGTGCCAGCAGCGTTCCCCGGGACAGGGGGAACACCGGGGAGCTGTTTTTT,CASSVPRDRGNTGELFF
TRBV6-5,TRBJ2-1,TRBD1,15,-,TGTGCCAGCAGCCCCTATACAGGGGCTTACAATGAGCAGTTCTTC,CASSPYTGAYNEQFF
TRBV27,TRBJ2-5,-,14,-,TGTGCCAGCAGTAGCTGGGGAGGCCAAGAGACCCAGTACTTC,CASSSWGGQETQYF
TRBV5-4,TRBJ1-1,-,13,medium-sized,TGTGCCAGCAGCCTGGGACATCACACTGAAGCTTTCTTT,CASSLGHHTEAFF
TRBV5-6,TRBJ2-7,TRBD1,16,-,TGTGCCAGCAGCTTGGTGTATGGACAGGTTAACTACGAGCAGTACTTC,CASSLVYGQVNYEQYF
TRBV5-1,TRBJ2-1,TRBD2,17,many,TGCGCCAGCAGCCGCGGACTAGCGGGAGTAGTATACAATGAGCAGTTCTTC,CASSRGLAGVVYNEQFF
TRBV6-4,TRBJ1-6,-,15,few,TGTGCCAGCAGTGAGGTTGGGGACTCCAATTCACCCCTCCACTTT,CASSEVGDSNSPLHF
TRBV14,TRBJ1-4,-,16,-,TGTGCCAGCAGCCAATGGGGCGTCTTGACAGGTGAAAAACTGTTTTTT,CASSQWGVLTGEKLFF
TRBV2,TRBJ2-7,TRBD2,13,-,TGTGCCAGCAGCGACGGGGGGGCGGTCGAGCAGTACTTC,CASSDGGAVEQYF
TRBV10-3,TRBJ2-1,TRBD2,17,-,TGTGCCATCAGTGAAGAGTCGGTGAGCGGGAGAGGCAATGAGCAGTTCTTC,CAISEESVSGRGNEQFF
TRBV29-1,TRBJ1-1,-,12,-,TGCAGCGCCGTTACTGGGAACACTGAAGCTTTCTTT,CSAVTGNTEAFF
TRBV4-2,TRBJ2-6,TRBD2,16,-,TGTGCCAGCAGCCAAGATGAGGCGAGCGGGGGCAACGTCCTGACTTTC,CASSQDEASGGNVLTF
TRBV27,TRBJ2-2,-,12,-,TGTGCCAGCAGTGCAGGGGTCGGGGAGCTGTTTTTT,CASSAGVGELFF
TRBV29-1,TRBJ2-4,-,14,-,TGCAGCGTTGATATCGGAGTAGCCAAAAACATTCAGTACTTC,CSVDIGVAKNIQYF
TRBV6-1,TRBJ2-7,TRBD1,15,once,TGTGCCAGCAGCCCAAGACAGGGGCCGAGCTACGAGCAGTACTTC,CASSPRQGPSYEQYF
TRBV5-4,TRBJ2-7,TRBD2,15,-,TGTGCCAGCAGCTTGGGACTAGCGGCCACCTACGAGCAGTACTTC,CASSLGLAATYEQYF
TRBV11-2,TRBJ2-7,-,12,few,TGTGCCAGCAGCTTAGTAACCTACGAGCAGTACTTC,CASSLVTYEQYF
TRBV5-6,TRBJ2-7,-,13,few,TGTGCCAGCAGCTTCGGCAGCGCCTACGAGCAGTACTTC,CASSFGSAYEQYF
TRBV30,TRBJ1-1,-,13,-,TGTGCCTGGAGACCCCAGGGCGAGACTGAAGCTTTCTTT,CAWRPQGETEAFF